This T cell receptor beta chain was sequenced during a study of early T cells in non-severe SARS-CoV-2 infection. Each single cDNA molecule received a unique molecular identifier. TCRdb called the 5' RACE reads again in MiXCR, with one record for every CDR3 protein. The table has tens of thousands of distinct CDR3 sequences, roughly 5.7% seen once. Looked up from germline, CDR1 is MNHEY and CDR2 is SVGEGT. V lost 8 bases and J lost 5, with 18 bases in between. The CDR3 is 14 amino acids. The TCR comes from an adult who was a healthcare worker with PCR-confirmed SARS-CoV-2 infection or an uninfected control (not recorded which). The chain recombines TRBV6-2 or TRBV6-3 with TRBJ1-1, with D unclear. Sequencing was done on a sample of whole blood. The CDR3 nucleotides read TGTGCCAGCCTACCCAATCGGGGTACTACTGAAGCTTTCTTT. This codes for CASLPNRGTTEAFF.